The 4 T cell receptor beta chains presented below share a single source sample, sequenced in a study of control samples from healthy donors and cancer patients. Data came from immunoSEQ multiplex PCR; TCRdb stores just in-frame clones and leaves some out. The repertoire holds 150,000 to 200,000 clones, with over 85% as singletons. Sequencing was performed on blood. These receptors all stem from a man aged 30 to 39 in good health.

The rearrangement uses TRBV28 and TRBJ2-7, with 12 positions matching TRBD2. The CDR3 runs 17 residues. V was pared by 2 bases and J by 1 base, with 6 bases of the junction left unmatched. From germline, CDR1 is MDHEN and CDR2 SYDVKM. CDR3 sequence reads: CASSLTPGLAGSYEQYF. In DNA, the CDR3 is TGTGCCAGCAGTTTAACACCGGGACTAGCGGGTTCCTACGAGCAGTACTTC.

This clone came up once. The chain recombines TRBV6-5 with TRBJ1-5; D might be TRBD1 (5 bases). Germline V gene sequence: CDR1 MNHEY, CDR2 SVGAGI. Trimming took off 0 bases at V and 3 bases at J, with 9 bases between the two ends. The CDR3 has 15 amino acids. For the CDR3, the DNA is TGTGCCAGCAGTTACTCGACAGCTATCAATCAGCCCCAGCATTTT. This encodes CASSYSTAINQPQHF.

The chain recombines TRBV18 with TRBJ2-5; D perhaps matches TRBD2 (5 bases). Germline V gene lookup returns CDR1 KGHSH and CDR2 LQKENI. V was cut by 3 bases and J by 2 bases, with 10 bases left in between. CDR3 size: 14 residues. CDR3 nucleotides: TGTGCCAGCTCACCCGGAGCGGAGCAAGAGACCCAGTACTTC. Its translation: CASSPGAEQETQYF.

The CDR3 here is CASSLSFGGGFSYNEQFF. The CDR3 coding sequence is TGTGCCAGCAGCTTATCCTTTGGCGGGGGGTTCTCCTACAATGAGCAGTTCTTC. V and J are TRBV7-9 and TRBJ2-1; 8 nucleotides agree with TRBD2. Germline CDR1 is SEHNR and CDR2 is FQNEAQ (reference sequence). CDR3 length: 18 residues. With V trimmed by 2 bases and J by 0 bases, 9 bases remained unmatched.